The clone carrying this T cell receptor beta chain has more than one count but fewer than ten. The CDR3 length is 14 residues. The V gene end was trimmed by 4 bases and the J gene end by 13 bases; junction bases not matched to a gene: 12. CDR1 MGHRA and CDR2 YSYEKL come from the germline V gene. The sample originates from a study of glioma-infiltrating T cells. TCR alpha and beta CDR3 regions were amplified from RNA using iRepertoire nested multiplex PCR. TCRdb passed the multiplex PCR reads through MiXCR, listing each CDR3 protein once. The table lists about 410,000 distinct CDR3 sequences, about two fifths of them singletons, with around 13% in the top ten.

This sequence originates from a human donor with low-grade glioma or glioblastoma, undergoing nonglioma brain surgery, or in good health (not recorded which). Material: glioma tissue, nonneoplastic brain tissue, or PBMCs (not recorded which). The genes are TRBV4-1 and TRBJ1-4, with 7 bases that match TRBD1. CDR3 DNA: TGCGCCAGCAGCCCTCGACAGGGCAATCCGTTACTGTTTTTT. Its protein product is CASSPRQGNPLLFF.